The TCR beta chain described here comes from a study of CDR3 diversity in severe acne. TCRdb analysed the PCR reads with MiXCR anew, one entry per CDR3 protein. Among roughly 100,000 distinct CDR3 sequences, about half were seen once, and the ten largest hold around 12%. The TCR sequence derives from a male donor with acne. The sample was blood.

This CDR3 is CASSFGEGPYEQYF. CDR3 bases: TGTGCCAGCAGCTTTGGGGAGGGTCCCTACGAGCAGTACTTC. The gene calls are TRBV7-9 and TRBJ2-7; TRBD2 matches 7 bases. This CDR3 comprises 14 residues. Germline trimming cut 3 bases from V and 2 bases from J; bases unmatched to any gene: 4. CDR1 is SEHNR, CDR2 FQNEAQ, per germline (reference sequence).